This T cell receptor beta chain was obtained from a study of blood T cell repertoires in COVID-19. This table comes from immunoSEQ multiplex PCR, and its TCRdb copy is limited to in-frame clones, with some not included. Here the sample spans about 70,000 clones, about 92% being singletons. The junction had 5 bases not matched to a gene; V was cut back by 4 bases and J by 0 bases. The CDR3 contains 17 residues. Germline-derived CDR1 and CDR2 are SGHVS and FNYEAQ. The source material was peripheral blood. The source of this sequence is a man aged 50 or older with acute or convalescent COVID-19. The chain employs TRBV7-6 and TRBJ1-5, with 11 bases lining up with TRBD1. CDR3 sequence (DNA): TGTGCCAGCAGCTCAGGGACAGGGGGTCTTAGCAATCAGCCCCAGCATTTT. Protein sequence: CASSSGTGGLSNQPQHF.